This TCR beta chain was captured in a study of Graves' ophthalmopathy and Graves' hyperthyroidism. V lost 5 bases to trimming and J lost 0 bases, with 11 bases between them. The germline V gene encodes CDR1 SGHTA and CDR2 FQGNSA. The CDR3 runs 15 residues. Whole-study findings and limits: A model of 13 signatures distinguished ophthalmopathy from stable hyperthyroidism at approximately 90% sensitivity and approximately 81% specificity. Blood also held most thyroid clonotypes expanded above 0.001 frequency.

This clonotype came up many times. The antigen is not known. Each hyperthyroidism patient was newly diagnosed, with under 2 months' duration, and aged 18 to 65. RNA transcripts were the source from which TCR beta CDR3 regions were amplified. An initial RT-PCR round employing HTBI primers preceded a second-round multiplex PCR. One entry per CDR3 protein results from TCRdb running MiXCR on the multiplex PCR reads. The sample has about 550,000 distinct CDR3 sequences, 35% to 45% seen once. Sequencing was done on a sample of peripheral blood or thyroid tissue (not recorded which). This sequence joins TRBV7-2 and TRBJ1-5; the D gene is possibly TRBD1 (6 bases). The receptor comes from an adult man with Graves' hyperthyroidism. The CDR3 sequence is CASSRDTDSNQPQHF. CDR3 DNA: TGTGCCAGCAGCCGGGACACCGATAGCAATCAGCCCCAGCATTTT.